The T cell receptor (beta chain) under discussion was sequenced for a study of T-cell reconstitution after alpha-beta-depleted transplantation in children. A library of TCRbeta sequences, prepared with unique molecular identifiers, was generated. TCRdb redid the calling of the PCR reads with MiXCR, one entry per CDR3 protein. The sample has 350,000 to 450,000 distinct CDR3 sequences, about 20% seen once. V was pared by 8 bases and J by 4 bases, with 12 bases between. The germline gives CDR1 MGHDK, CDR2 SYGVNS. This CDR3 is 13 amino acids long. This clonotype occurred many times. The sequencing used PBMCs from the stem cell graft donor, collected from the stem cell graft. This clonotype originated in a human donor who donated a stem cell graft to a child with acute myeloid leukemia. The V call is TRBV25-1, the J call TRBJ2-1; maybe TRBD2 (5 bases). CDR3 in DNA: TGTGCCAGCGAGGGAGTGGGGTACAATGAGCAGTTCTTC. Its translation is CASEGVGYNEQFF.